This TCR beta chain emerged from a study of blood T cell repertoires in COVID-19. Whole-study context: Samples came from the United States, Italy and Spain, spanning acute and convalescent COVID-19. PBMCs, B-cell-depleted T cells, or T cells were the source of the cDNA or gDNA that made up the material.

Germline lookup yields CDR1 LGHNA and CDR2 YSLEER. The CDR3 contains 15 residues. The J segment lost 8 bases and the V segment lost 1 base, leaving 7 bases of the junction unmatched. Source study methods: The assay estimated nucleated cells by amplifying reference gene primers. Profiling relied on immunoSEQ multiplex PCR, and the TCRdb table lists in-frame clones only, not all of them. V and J calls and clone size are copied from that table; D and trimming were computed from the DNA. Of about 170,000 clones listed, 70% to 90% are singletons. Sequences were obtained from peripheral blood. The J gene is TRBJ2-1, the V gene TRBV4-3, with TRBD2 matching over 8 bases. The clonotype originates from a man aged 35-49 years who had recovered from COVID-19. The CDR3 sequence is CASSQAGLDPHEQFF. DNA of the CDR3: TGCGCCAGCAGCCAAGCGGGACTAGACCCCCATGAGCAGTTCTTC.